The TCR beta chain described here comes from a study of tumor-infiltrating lymphocytes in localized non-small cell lung cancer. Looking at the study overall: Tumor tissue and non-adjacent uninvolved lung came from each patient. General study points: Tumor T-cell fraction from TCR sequencing was not associated with recurrence-free survival (p = 0.61). Not all patients were TCR sequenced, owing to tissue quantity. IM1 and IM2 tumors showed no difference in T-cell fraction.

Of note for this clone: Its antigen remains unidentified.

The CDR3 is 17 amino acids. Germline trimming cut 3 bases from V and 8 bases from J; bases unmatched to any gene: 12. Germline lookup yields CDR1 GTSNPN and CDR2 SVGIG (reference sequence). TCRdb's copy holds only in-frame clones and misses some; the assay was immunoSEQ multiplex PCR. The sample contains 9,500 to 15,000 clones, under 90% of which appear only once. V and J are TRBV30 and TRBJ2-1; 14 bases agree with TRBD2. This sequence was found in a human donor with non-small cell lung cancer. Sequencing was performed on lung tumor tissue. CDR3 sequence: CAWRSTSGRARAYEQFF. CDR3 DNA: TGTGCCTGGAGGTCGACTAGCGGGAGGGCCCGGGCTTATGAGCAGTTCTTC.